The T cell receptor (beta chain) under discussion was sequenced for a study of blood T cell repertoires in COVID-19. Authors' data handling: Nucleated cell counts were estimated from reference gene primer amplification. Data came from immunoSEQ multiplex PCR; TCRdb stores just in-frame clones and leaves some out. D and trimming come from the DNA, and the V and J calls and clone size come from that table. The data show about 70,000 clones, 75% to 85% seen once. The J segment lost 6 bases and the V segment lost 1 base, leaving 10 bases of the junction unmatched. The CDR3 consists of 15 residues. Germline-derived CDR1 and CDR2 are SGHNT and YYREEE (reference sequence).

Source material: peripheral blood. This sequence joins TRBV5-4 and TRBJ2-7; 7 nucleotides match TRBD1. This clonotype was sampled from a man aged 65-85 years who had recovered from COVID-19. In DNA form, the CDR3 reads TGTGCCAGCAGCTTGTGGGTTTTGGGACAGACCGAGCAGTACTTC. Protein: CASSLWVLGQTEQYF.